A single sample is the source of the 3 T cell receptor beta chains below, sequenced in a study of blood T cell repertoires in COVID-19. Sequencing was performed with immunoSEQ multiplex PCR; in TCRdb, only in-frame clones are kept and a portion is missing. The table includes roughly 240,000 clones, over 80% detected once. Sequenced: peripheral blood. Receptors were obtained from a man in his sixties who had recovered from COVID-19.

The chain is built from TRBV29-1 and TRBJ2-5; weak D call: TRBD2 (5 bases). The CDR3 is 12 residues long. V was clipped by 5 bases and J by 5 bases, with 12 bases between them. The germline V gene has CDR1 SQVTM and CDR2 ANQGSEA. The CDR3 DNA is TGCAGCGTTCGGGCGCCGGGGGAGACCCAGTACTTC. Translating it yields CSVRAPGETQYF.

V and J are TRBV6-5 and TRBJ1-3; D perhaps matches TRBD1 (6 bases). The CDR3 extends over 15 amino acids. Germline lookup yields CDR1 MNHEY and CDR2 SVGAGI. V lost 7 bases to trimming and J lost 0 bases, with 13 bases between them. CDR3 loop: CASTGTSSSGNTIYF. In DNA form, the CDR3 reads TGTGCCAGCACCGGGACATCGAGCTCTGGAAACACCATATATTTT.

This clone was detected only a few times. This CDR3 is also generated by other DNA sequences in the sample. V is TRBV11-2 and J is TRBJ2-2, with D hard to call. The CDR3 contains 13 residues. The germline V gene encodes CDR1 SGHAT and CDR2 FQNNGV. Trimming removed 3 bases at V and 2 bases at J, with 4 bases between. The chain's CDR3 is CASSFTNTGELFF. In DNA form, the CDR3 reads TGTGCCAGCAGCTTTACTAACACCGGGGAGCTGTTTTTT.